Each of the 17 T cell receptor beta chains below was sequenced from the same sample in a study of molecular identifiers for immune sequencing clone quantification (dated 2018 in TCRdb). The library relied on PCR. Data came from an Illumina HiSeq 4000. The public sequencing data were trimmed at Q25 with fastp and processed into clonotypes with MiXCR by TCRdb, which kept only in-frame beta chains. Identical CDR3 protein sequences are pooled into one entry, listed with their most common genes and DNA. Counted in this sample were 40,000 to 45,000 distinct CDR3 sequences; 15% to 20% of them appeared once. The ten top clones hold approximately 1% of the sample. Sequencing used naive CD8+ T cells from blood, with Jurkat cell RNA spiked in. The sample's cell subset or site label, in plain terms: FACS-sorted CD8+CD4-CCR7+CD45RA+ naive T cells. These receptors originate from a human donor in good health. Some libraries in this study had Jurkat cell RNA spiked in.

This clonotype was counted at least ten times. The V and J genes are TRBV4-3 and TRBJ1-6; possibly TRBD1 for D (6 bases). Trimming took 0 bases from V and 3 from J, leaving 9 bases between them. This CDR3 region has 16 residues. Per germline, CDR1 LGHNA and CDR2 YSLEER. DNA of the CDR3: TGCGCCAGCAGCCAAGACAGGGGCAACTATAATTCACCCCTCCACTTT. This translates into CASSQDRGNYNSPLHF.

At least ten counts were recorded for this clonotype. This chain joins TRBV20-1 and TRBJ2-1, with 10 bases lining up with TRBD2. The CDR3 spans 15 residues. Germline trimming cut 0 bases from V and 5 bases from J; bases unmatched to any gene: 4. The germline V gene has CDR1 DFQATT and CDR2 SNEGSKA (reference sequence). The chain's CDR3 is CSARDWSGRDNEQFF. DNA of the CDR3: TGCAGTGCTAGAGATTGGAGCGGGAGGGACAATGAGCAGTTCTTC.

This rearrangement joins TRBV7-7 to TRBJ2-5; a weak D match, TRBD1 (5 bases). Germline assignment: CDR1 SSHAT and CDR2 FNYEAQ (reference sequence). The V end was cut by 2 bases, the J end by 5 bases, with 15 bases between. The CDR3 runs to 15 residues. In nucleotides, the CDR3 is TGTGCCAGCAGCTTAATTGTAGGGGTCTACGAGACCCAGTACTTC. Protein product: CASSLIVGVYETQYF.

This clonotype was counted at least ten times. The CDR3 reads CASRPQGNQPQHF. The CDR3 DNA follows: TGTGCCAGCAGGCCACAGGGCAATCAGCCCCAGCATTTT. The chain has TRBV2 and TRBJ1-5; D is perhaps TRBD1 (5 bases). Germline CDR1 and CDR2: SNHLY and FYNNEI. The CDR3 has 13 residues. V was cut by 6 bases and J by 2 bases, with 8 bases left in between.

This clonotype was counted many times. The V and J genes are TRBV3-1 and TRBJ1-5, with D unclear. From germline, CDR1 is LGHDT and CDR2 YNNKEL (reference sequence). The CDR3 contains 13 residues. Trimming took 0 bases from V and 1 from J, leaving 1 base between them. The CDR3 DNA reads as TGTGCCAGCAGCCAAGACAGCAATCAGCCCCAGCATTTT. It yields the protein CASSQDSNQPQHF.

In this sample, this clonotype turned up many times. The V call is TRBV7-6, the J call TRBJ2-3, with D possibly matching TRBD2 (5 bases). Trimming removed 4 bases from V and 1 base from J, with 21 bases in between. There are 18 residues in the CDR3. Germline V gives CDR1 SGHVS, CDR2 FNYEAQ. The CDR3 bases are TGTGCCAGCAGCTCTCCCATTAGACCTAGCCGCGGCACAGATACGCAGTATTTT. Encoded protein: CASSSPIRPSRGTDTQYF.

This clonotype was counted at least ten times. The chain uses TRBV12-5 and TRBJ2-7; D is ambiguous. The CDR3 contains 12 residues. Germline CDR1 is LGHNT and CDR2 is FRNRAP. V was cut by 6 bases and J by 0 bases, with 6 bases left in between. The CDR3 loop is CASGYSSYEQYF. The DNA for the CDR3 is TGTGCTAGTGGGTACAGCTCCTACGAGCAGTACTTC.

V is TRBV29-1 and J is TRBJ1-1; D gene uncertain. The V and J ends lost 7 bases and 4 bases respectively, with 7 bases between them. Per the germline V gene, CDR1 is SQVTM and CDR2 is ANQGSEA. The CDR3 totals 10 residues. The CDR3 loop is CSGASTEAFF. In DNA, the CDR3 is TGCAGCGGTGCCTCCACTGAAGCTTTCTTT.

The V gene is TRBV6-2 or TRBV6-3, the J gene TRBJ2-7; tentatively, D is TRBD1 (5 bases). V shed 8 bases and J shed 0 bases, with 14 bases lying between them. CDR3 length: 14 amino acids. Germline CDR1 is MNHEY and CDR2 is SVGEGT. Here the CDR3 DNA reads TGTGCCAGCGAAACAGGATTAACCTCCTACGAGCAGTACTTC. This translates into CASETGLTSYEQYF.

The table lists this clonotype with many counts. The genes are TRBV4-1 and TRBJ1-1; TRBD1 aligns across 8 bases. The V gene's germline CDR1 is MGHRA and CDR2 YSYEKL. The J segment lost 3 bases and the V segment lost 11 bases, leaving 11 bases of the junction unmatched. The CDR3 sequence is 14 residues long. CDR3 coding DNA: TGCGCCGCATCCTTAGGACAGGGCGACACTGAAGCTTTCTTT. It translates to CAASLGQGDTEAFF.

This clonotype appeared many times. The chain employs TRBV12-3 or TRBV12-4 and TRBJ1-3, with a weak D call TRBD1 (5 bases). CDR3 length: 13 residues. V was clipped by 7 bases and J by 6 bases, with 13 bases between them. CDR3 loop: CASTGRLENTIYF. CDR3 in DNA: TGTGCCAGCACGGGACGCCTGGAAAACACCATATATTTT.

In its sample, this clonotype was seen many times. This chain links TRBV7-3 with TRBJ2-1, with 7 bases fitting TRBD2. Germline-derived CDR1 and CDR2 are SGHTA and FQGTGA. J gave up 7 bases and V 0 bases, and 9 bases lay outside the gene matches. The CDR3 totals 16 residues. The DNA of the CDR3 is TGTGCCAGCAGCTTAACGGTAGCGGGTGGGGAGAATGAGCAGTTCTTC. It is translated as CASSLTVAGGENEQFF.

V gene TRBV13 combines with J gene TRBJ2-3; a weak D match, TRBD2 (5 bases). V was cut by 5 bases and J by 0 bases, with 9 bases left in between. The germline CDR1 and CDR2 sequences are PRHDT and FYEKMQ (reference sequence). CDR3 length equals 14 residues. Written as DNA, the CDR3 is TGTGCCAGCAGCCTATGGGAGAGCACAGATACGCAGTATTTT. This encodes CASSLWESTDTQYF.

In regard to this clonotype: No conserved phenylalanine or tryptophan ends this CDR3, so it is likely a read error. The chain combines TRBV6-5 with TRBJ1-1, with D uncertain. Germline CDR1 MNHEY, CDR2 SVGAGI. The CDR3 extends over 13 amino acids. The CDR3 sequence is CASSYDVNTEAFS. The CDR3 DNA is TGCGCCAGCAGTTACGATGTAAACACTGAAGCTTTCTCT.

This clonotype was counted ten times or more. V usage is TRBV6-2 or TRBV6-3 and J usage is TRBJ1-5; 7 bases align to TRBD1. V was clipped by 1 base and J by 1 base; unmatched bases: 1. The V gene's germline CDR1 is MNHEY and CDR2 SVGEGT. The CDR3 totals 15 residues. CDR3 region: CASSYLTGSNQPQHF. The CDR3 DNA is TGTGCCAGCAGTTACTTGACAGGGAGCAATCAGCCCCAGCATTTT.

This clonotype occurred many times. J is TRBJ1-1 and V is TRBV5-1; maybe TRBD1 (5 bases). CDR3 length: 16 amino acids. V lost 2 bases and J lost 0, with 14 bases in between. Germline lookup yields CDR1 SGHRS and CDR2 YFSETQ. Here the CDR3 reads CASSLSRVFLNTEAFF. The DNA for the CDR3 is TGCGCCAGCAGCTTAAGCAGGGTCTTTCTGAACACTGAAGCTTTCTTT.

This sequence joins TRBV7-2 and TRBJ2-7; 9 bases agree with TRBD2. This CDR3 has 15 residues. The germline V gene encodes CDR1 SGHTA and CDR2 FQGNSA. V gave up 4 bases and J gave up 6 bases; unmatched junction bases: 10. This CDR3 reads CASSSAGLALCEQYF. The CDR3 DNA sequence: TGTGCCAGCAGCTCCGCGGGACTAGCTCTCTGCGAGCAGTACTTC.